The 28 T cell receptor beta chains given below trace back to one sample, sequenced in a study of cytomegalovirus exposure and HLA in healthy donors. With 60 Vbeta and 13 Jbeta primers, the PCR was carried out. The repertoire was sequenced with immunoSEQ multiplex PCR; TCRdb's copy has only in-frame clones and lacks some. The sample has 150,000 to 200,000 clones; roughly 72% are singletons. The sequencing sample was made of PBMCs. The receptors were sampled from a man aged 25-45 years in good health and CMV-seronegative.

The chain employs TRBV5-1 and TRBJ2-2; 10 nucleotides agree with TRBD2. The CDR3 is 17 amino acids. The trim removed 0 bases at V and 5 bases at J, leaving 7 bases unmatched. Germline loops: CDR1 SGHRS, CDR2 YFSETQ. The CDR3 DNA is TGCGCCAGCAGCTTGGTGGCTAGCGGGAGTTCGACCGGGGAGCTGTTTTTT. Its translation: CASSLVASGSSTGELFF.

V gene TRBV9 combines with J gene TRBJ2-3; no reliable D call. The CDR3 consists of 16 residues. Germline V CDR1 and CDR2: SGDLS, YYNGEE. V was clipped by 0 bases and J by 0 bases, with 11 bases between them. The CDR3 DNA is TGTGCCAGCAGCGTAGAGAGAAGTTATAGCACAGATACGCAGTATTTT. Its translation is CASSVERSYSTDTQYF.

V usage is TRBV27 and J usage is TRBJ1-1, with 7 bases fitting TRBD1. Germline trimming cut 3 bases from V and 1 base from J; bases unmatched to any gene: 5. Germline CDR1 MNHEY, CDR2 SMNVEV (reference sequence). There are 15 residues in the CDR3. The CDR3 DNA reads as TGTGCCAGCAGTTTCGACAGGGCGGGGAACACTGAAGCTTTCTTT. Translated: CASSFDRAGNTEAFF.

This CDR3 reads CASSPWTGSKGGYTF. DNA for the CDR3: TGTGCCAGTAGTCCTTGGACAGGGTCGAAAGGGGGCTACACCTTC. The chain has TRBV19 and TRBJ1-2; 8 bases fit TRBD1. Losses at the gene ends were 5 bases for V and 8 bases for J; bases not matched to a gene: 13. Germline CDR1 LNHDA, CDR2 SQIVND (reference sequence). The CDR3 runs 15 residues.

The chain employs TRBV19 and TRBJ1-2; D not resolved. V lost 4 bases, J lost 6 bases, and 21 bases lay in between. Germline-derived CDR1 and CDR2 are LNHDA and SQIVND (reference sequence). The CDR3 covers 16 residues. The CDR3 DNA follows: TGTGCCAGTAGTACAGGCGGGCTTGGAATATTAGATGGCTACACCTTC. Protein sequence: CASSTGGLGILDGYTF.

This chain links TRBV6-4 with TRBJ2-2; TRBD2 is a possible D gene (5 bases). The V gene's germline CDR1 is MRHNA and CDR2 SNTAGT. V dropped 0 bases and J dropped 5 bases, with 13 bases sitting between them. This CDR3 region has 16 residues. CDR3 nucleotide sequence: TGTGCCAGCAGTGACTCGTTTGAGGGTGCGACCGGGGAGCTGTTTTTT. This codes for CASSDSFEGATGELFF.

Here the CDR3 reads CAWSVWGQAVSGNTIYF. CDR3 sequence (DNA): TGTGCCTGGAGTGTGTGGGGGCAGGCGGTCTCTGGAAACACCATATATTTT. V gene TRBV30 combines with J gene TRBJ1-3; D is perhaps TRBD1 (6 bases). The CDR3 is 17 amino acids. Trimming shortened V by 0 bases and J by 0 bases, and 15 bases separated the two germline ends. CDR1 and CDR2 from the germline V gene are GTSNPN and SVGIG (reference sequence).

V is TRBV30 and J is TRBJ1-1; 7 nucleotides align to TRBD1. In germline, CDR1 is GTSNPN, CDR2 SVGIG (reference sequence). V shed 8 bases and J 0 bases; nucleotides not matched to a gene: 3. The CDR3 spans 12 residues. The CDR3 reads CAPRGLNTEAFF. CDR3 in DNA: TGTGCCCCCAGGGGGTTGAACACTGAAGCTTTCTTT.

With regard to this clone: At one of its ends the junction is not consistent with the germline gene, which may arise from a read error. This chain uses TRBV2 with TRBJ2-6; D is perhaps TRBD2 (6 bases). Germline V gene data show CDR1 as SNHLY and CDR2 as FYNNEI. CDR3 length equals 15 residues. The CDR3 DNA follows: TGTGCCAGCAGTGGGGGGGTAGCTGGGGCCAACGCCCTGACTTTC. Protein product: CASSGGVAGANALTF.

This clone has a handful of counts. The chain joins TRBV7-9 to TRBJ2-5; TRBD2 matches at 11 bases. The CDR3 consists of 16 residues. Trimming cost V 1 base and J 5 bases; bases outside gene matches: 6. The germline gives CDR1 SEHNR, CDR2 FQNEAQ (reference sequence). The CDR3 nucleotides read TGTGCCAGCAGCTTAGGAGTAGCGGGAGGGATTGAGACCCAGTACTTC. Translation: CASSLGVAGGIETQYF.

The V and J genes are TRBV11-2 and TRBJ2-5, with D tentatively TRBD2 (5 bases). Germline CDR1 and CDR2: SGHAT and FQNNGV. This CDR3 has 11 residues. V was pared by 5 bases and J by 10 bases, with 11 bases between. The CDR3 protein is CASSHSAGQYF. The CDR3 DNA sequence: TGTGCCAGCAGCCACAGTGCGGGCCAGTACTTC.

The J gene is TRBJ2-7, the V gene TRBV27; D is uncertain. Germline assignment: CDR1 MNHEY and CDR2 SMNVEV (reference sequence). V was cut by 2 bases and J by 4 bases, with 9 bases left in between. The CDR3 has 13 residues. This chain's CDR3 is CASSLLPQYEQYF. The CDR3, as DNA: TGTGCCAGCAGTTTACTCCCCCAGTACGAGCAGTACTTC.

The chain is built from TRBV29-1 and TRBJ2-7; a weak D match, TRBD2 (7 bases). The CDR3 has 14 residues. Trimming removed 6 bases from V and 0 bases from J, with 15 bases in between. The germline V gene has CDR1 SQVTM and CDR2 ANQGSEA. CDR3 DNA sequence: TGCAGCGTAGCGGGGCCAGGGGTCTCCTACGAGCAGTACTTC. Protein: CSVAGPGVSYEQYF.

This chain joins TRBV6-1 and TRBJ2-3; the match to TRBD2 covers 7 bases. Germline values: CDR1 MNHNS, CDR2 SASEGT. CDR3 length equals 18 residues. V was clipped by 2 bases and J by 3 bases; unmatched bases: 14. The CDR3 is CASSELWGFGGRTDTQYF. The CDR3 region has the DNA TGTGCCAGCAGTGAATTATGGGGTTTCGGGGGGAGGACAGATACGCAGTATTTT.

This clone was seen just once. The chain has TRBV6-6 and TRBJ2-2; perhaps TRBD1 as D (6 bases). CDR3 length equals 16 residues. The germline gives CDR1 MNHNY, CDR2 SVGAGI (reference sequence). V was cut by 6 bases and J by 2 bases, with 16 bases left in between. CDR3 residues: CASSTGAGANTGELFF. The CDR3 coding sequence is TGTGCCAGCAGCACTGGAGCAGGGGCCAACACCGGGGAGCTGTTTTTT.

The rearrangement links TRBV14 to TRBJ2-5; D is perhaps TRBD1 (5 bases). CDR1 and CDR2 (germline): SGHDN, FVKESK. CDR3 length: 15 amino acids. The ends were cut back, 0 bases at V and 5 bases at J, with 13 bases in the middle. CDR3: CASSQDLAQGETQYF. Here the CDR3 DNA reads TGTGCCAGCAGCCAAGATCTCGCGCAGGGCGAGACCCAGTACTTC.

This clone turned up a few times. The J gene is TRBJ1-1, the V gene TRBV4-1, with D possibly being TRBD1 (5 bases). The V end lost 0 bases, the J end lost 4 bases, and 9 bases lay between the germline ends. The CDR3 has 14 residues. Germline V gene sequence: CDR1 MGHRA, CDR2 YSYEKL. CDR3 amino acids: CASSQELGLTEAFF. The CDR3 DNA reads TGCGCCAGCAGCCAAGAATTGGGGCTCACTGAAGCTTTCTTT.

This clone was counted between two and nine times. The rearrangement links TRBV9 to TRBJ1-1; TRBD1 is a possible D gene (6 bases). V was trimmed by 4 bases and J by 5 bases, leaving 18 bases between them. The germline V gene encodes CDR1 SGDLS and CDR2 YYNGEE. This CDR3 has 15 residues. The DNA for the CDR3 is TGTGCCAGCAGCCCGCGGACAGACCTAGGGACTGAAGCTTTCTTT. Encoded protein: CASSPRTDLGTEAFF.

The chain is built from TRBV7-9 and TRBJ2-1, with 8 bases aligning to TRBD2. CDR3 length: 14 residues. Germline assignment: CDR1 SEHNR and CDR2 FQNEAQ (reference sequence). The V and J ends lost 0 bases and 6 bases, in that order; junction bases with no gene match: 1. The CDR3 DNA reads TGTGCCAGCAGCTTAGCTAGCGGGATCAATGAGCAGTTCTTC. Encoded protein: CASSLASGINEQFF.

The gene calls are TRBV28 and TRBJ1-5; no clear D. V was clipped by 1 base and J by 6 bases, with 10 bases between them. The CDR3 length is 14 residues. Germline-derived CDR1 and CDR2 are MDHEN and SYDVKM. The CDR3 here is CASSLLREAQPQHF. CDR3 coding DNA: TGTGCCAGCAGTTTATTGAGGGAGGCTCAGCCCCAGCATTTT.

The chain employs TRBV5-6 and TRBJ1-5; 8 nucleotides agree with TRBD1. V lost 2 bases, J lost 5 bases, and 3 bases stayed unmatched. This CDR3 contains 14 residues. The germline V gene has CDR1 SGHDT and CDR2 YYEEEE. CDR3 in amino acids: CASSLTGGDQPQHF. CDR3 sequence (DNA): TGTGCCAGCAGCTTAACAGGGGGGGATCAGCCCCAGCATTTT.

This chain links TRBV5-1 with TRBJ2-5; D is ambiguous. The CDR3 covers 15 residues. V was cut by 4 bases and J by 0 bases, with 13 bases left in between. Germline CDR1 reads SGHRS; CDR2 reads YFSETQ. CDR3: CASSPWVGDQETQYF. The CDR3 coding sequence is TGCGCCAGCAGCCCATGGGTCGGAGACCAAGAGACCCAGTACTTC.

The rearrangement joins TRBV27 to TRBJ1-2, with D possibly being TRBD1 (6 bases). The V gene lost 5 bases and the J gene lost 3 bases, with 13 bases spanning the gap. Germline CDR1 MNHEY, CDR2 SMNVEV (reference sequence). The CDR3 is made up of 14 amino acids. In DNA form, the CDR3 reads TGTGCCAGCAGTAACCCAGGGGTGGACTATGGCTACACCTTC. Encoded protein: CASSNPGVDYGYTF.

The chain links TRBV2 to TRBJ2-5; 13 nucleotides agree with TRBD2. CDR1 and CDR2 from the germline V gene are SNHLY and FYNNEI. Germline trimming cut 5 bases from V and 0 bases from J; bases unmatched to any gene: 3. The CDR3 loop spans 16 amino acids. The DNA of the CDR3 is TGTGCCAGCAGTCCTGGACTAGCGGGAGACCAAGAGACCCAGTACTTC. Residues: CASSPGLAGDQETQYF.

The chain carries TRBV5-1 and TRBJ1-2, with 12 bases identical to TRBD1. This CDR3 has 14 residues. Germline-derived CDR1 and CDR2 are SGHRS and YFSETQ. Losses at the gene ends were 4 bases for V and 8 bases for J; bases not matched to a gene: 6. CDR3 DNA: TGCGCCAGCAGCAGGGACAGGGGGCTGGTCGGCTACACCTTC. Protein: CASSRDRGLVGYTF.

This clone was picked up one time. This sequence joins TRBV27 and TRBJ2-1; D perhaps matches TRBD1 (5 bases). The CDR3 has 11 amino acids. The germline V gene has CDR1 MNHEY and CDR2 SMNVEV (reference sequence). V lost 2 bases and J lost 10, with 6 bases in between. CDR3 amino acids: CASSLRTEQFF. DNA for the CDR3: TGTGCCAGCAGTTTAAGGACAGAGCAGTTCTTC.

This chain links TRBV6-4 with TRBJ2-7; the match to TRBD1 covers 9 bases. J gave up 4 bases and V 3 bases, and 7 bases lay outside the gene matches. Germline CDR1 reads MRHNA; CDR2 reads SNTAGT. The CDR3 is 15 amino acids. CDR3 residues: CASSEYGTGNYEQYF. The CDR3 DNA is TGTGCCAGCAGTGAATACGGGACAGGGAATTACGAGCAGTACTTC.

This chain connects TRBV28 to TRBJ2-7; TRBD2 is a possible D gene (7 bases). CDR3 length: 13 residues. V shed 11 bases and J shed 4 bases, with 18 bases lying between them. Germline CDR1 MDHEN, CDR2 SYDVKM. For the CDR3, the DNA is TGTGCCGCCCTCGGGGGGCTCAATTACGAGCAGTACTTC. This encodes CAALGGLNYEQYF.